Listed below are T cell receptor beta chains from one sample, sequenced in a study of control samples from healthy donors and cancer patients. Profiled with immunoSEQ multiplex PCR; TCRdb holds only in-frame clones, not every one. The top ten clones hold about 1.4% of a sample with 200,000 to 250,000 clones, around 94% of them seen once. Material for sequencing was blood. These receptors all come from a man aged 50 or older in good health. The CDR3 runs from the conserved cysteine through the conserved F or W. D genes are given only for firm matches. The size field is filled for only some rows; it gives once, few, many or a size class.

j_call d_call clone_size v_call cdr3_nt cdr3_aa
TRBJ2-2 NA NA TRBV6-6 TGTGCCACCAGAAAGGACCCGAACACCGGGGAGCTGTTTTTT CATRKDPNTGELFF
TRBJ1-4 NA NA TRBV5-1 TGCGCCAGCAGCCCCGCAGGGGACGATGAAAAACTGTTTTTT CASSPAGDDEKLFF
TRBJ2-1 TRBD2 NA TRBV27 TGTGCCAGCAGCCACGGGACTAGCGGGACCAATGAGCAGTTCTTC CASSHGTSGTNEQFF
TRBJ2-1 NA NA TRBV6-4 TGTGCCAGCAGTGACTGGGGGCCGGGGGGTAGGTTGCGCAATGAGCAGTTCTTC CASSDWGPGGRLRNEQFF
TRBJ2-2 NA NA TRBV5-1 TGCGCCAGCAGCCTCGGACAGCAAAACACCGGGGAGCTGTTTTTT CASSLGQQNTGELFF
TRBJ1-4 NA NA TRBV19 TGTGCCAGTAGTATAATCGGGAGGGAAAAACTGTTTTTT CASSIIGREKLFF
TRBJ1-1 NA NA TRBV5-1 TGCGCCAGCAGACCGGACACGAACACTGAAGCTTTCTTT CASRPDTNTEAFF
TRBJ1-1 NA once TRBV2 TGTGCCAGCAGTGAGGGGCAGGGTTACACTGAAGCTTTCTTT CASSEGQGYTEAFF
TRBJ1-2 NA NA TRBV28 TGTGCCGCCAGCAGTAGCCAGGTACCTGGCTACACCTTC CAASSSQVPGYTF
TRBJ1-1 NA NA TRBV3-1/TRBV3-2 TGTGCCAGCAGCCGAAGCCGCCCGACGGAATGCAAAGCTTTCTTT CASSRSRPTECKAFF
TRBJ2-3 NA NA TRBV10-3 TGTGCCATCAGTGAAGGGTTAGGGGCAGATACGCAGTATTTT CAISEGLGADTQYF
TRBJ2-7 TRBD1 NA TRBV4-3 TGCGCCAGCAGCCGAGAGACAGGGTCCTCCTACGAGCAGTACTTC CASSRETGSSYEQYF
TRBJ1-4 TRBD1 NA TRBV28 TGTGCCAGCAGTCGGGACAGGTCGGATGAAAAACTGTTTTTT CASSRDRSDEKLFF
TRBJ2-2 NA NA TRBV3-1/TRBV3-2 TGTGCCAGCAGGGTGACCGGAGGGGCTGGGAACACCGGGGAGCTGTTTTTT CASRVTGGAGNTGELFF
TRBJ2-5 NA NA TRBV9 TGTGCCAGCACCCGGAGTGCGGGCGCCGCGTGGGCAGAGACCCAGTACTTC CASTRSAGAAWAETQYF
TRBJ2-5 NA NA TRBV7-9 TGTGCCAGCAGCGTACGGCAAGAGACCCAGTACTTC CASSVRQETQYF
TRBJ1-5 NA NA TRBV11-2 TGTGCCAGCAGCCTGGGATTCGCAGGGACTAGCAATCAGCCCCAGCATTTT CASSLGFAGTSNQPQHF
TRBJ2-2 TRBD1 NA TRBV2 TGTGCCAGCACCCGGGACAGGGGGCCCCGTGGCACCGGGGAGCTGTTTTTT CASTRDRGPRGTGELFF
TRBJ2-1 TRBD2 NA TRBV5-4 TGTGCCAGCAGCTTGCAGTCTGGCCCAGCGGGAGGCGAGCAGTTCTTC CASSLQSGPAGGEQFF
TRBJ2-2 TRBD1 NA TRBV28 TGTGCCAGCATGGGGACAGGGAACACCGGGGAGCTGTTTTTT CASMGTGNTGELFF
TRBJ2-1 TRBD2 NA TRBV7-9 TGTGCCAGCAGCGCAACTAGCGGGGGAAACAATGAGCAGTTCTTC CASSATSGGNNEQFF
TRBJ1-1 NA NA TRBV6-6 TGTGCCAGCAGCAGCCGGGTGAACACTGAAGCTTTCTTT CASSSRVNTEAFF
TRBJ2-3 NA NA TRBV19 TGTGCCAGTAGAATTAGCTCGGCAGATACGCAGTATTTT CASRISSADTQYF
TRBJ1-5 TRBD1 NA TRBV5-8 TGTGCCAGCAGCTCGACCATGACAGGGGGGAGCAATCAGCCCCAGCATTTT CASSSTMTGGSNQPQHF
TRBJ2-1 TRBD1 NA TRBV11-2 TGTGCCAGCAGACTCACAGGGGGCGAGTATGAGCAGTTCTTC CASRLTGGEYEQFF
TRBJ1-5 TRBD1 NA TRBV18 TGTGCCAGCTCACTCAGCCCAGGGGGGATTAGCAATCAGCCCCAGCATTTT CASSLSPGGISNQPQHF